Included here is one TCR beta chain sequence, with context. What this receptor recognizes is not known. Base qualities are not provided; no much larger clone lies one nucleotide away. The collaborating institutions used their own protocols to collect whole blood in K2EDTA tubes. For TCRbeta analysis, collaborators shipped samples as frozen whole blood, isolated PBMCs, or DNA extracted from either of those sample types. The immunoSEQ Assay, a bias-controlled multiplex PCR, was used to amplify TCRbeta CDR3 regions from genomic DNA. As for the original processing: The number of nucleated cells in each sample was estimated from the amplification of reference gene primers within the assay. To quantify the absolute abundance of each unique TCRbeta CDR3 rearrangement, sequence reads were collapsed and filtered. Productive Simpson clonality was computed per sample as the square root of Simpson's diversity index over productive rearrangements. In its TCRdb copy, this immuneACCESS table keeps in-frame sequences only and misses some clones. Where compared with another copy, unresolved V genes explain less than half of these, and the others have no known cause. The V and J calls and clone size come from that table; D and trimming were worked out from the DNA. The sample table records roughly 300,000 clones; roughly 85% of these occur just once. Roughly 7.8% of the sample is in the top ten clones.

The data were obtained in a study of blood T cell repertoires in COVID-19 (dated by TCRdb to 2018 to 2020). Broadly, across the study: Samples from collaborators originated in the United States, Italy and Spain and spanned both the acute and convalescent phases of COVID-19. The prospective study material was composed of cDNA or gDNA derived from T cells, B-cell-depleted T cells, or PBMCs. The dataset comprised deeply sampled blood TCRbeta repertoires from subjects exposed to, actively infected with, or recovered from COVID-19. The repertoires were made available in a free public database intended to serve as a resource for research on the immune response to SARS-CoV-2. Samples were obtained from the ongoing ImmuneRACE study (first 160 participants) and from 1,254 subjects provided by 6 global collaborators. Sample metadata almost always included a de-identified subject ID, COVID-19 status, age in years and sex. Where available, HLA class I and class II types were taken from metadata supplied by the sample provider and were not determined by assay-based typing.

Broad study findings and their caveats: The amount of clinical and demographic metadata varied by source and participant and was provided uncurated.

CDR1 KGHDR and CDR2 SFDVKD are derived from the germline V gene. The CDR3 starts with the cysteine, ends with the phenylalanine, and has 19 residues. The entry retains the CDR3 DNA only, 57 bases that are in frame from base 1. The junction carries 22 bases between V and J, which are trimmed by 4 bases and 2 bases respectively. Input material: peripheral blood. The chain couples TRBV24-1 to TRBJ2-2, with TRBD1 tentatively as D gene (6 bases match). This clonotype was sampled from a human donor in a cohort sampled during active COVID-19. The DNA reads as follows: TGTGCCACCAGTGACCGACACCAAACAGGGCACGTAAACACCGGGGAGCTGTTTTTT. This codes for CATSDRHQTGHVNTGELFF.